These 11 T cell receptor beta chains came from one sample sequenced in a study of radiation and T cells in renal cell carcinoma. The protocol was immunoSEQ multiplex PCR, while the TCRdb copy is restricted to in-frame clones and leaves out a portion. The repertoire holds 50,000 to 75,000 clones, 65% to 80% seen once, with under 7.5% in the top ten. Time point reported: baseline pretreatment blood. The treatment is: 15 Gy SBRT to primary tumor, nephrectomy 4 weeks later. Source: blood, taken from a patient whose treatment included radiotherapy and nephrectomy. Receptor source: a man aged 55 to 69 with renal cell carcinoma.

The rearrangement joins TRBV27 to TRBJ1-2; no definite D call. V shed 2 bases and J shed 3 bases, with 10 bases lying between them. The CDR3 totals 14 residues. CDR1 and CDR2 from the germline V gene are MNHEY and SMNVEV (reference sequence). CDR3 bases: TGTGCCAGCAGTTTACGGCCTAGGGACTATGGCTACACCTTC. This encodes CASSLRPRDYGYTF.

Only a few counts were recorded for this clone. The chain is built from TRBV19 and TRBJ1-1; D remains ambiguous. The V gene lost 6 bases and the J gene lost 0 bases, with 8 bases spanning the gap. The germline V gene has CDR1 LNHDA and CDR2 SQIVND (reference sequence). There are 13 residues in the CDR3. The CDR3 DNA follows: TGTGCCAGTAGGAAAGCCATGAACACTGAAGCTTTCTTT. It encodes CASRKAMNTEAFF.

This sequence joins TRBV23-1 and TRBJ1-2, with D possibly TRBD1 on 5 matching bases. TRBV23-1 is classed as an ORF, of uncertain function. The CDR3 sequence is 15 residues long. Trimming pared 10 bases from V and 7 bases from J, leaving 25 bases between. The CDR3 DNA sequence: TGCGCCACCCTCTGGGGGTCCCGCCGGTTGGGTGGCTACACCTTC. It codes for CATLWGSRRLGGYTF.

This clone was picked up one time. The rearrangement uses TRBV30 and TRBJ2-2, with a possible D match to TRBD1 (5 bases). Germline V gives CDR1 GTSNPN, CDR2 SVGIG (reference sequence). The CDR3 has 14 residues. V shed 0 bases and J shed 1 base, with 6 bases lying between them. The CDR3 loop is CAWSVQVNTGELFF. The CDR3 DNA follows: TGTGCCTGGAGTGTACAGGTGAACACCGGGGAGCTGTTTTTT.

This chain connects TRBV10-3 to TRBJ2-5; D possibly corresponds to TRBD1 (5 bases). The CDR3 runs to 14 residues. With 0 bases removed from V and 3 bases from J, the gap between germline ends came to 8 bases. Germline CDR1 is ENHRY and CDR2 is SYGVKD. For the CDR3, the DNA is TGTGCCATCAGTGAGTCCCAGGGCAAAGAGACCCAGTACTTC. Amino acid sequence: CAISESQGKETQYF.

V usage is TRBV2 and J usage is TRBJ2-1; the match to TRBD2 covers 13 bases. CDR1 is SNHLY and CDR2 is FYNNEI in the germline V gene. V trimming: 6 bases; J trimming: 5 bases; junction bases outside the gene matches: 10. This CDR3 is 17 amino acids long. CDR3 in amino acids: CASSVSTSGGRDNEQFF. The DNA of the CDR3 is TGTGCCAGCAGCGTATCGACTAGCGGGGGGAGAGACAATGAGCAGTTCTTC.

V usage is TRBV9 and J usage is TRBJ2-1, with 7 bases lining up with TRBD2. The trim removed 7 bases at V and 9 bases at J, leaving 13 bases unmatched. Germline V CDR1 and CDR2: SGDLS, YYNGEE. The CDR3 totals 14 residues. For the CDR3, the DNA is TGTGCCAGCTCCCTGTCAGCGGGAAAAAGTGAGCAGTTCTTC. Protein sequence: CASSLSAGKSEQFF.

The CDR3 DNA follows: TGCGCCAGCAGTGACTCCAGGGGGTCAAGCTCCTACGAGCAGTACGTC. It encodes CASSDSRGSSSYEQYV. J is TRBJ2-7 and V is TRBV10-2, with 7 bases matching TRBD1. Germline V gives CDR1 WSHSY, CDR2 SAAADI. The ends lost 3 bases at V and 0 bases at J; junction bases unmatched: 8. The CDR3 consists of 16 residues.

This sequence joins TRBV7-8 and TRBJ1-5; 8 bases line up with TRBD1. V lost 1 base to trimming and J lost 6 bases; unmatched junction nucleotides: 5. CDR1 is SGHVS and CDR2 is FQNEAQ in the germline V gene. The CDR3 is 15 amino acids. The CDR3 nucleotides are TGTGCCAGCAGCTTAGTCCAGGGGGCCCCTCAGCCCCAGCATTTT. It is translated as CASSLVQGAPQPQHF.

This chain connects TRBV30 to TRBJ2-7; D call uncertain. The V gene's germline CDR1 is GTSNPN and CDR2 SVGIG (reference sequence). The germline V and J ends were trimmed by 6 bases and 0 bases, with 9 bases remaining between them. This CDR3 has 12 residues. DNA of the CDR3: TGTGCCTGCCTCCGGAACTCCTACGAGCAGTACTTC. Residues: CACLRNSYEQYF.

The V and J genes are TRBV19 and TRBJ1-5; D might be TRBD1 (5 bases). The germline gives CDR1 LNHDA, CDR2 SQIVND (reference sequence). The CDR3 sequence is 16 residues long. The V end was cut by 3 bases, the J end by 5 bases, with 17 bases between. The CDR3, as DNA: TGTGCCAGTAGTATCAAGTCAGGGAGCGATTATCAGCCCCAGCATTTT. It translates to CASSIKSGSDYQPQHF.